Below, one T cell receptor (beta chain) is given with its context. Antigen: not known. The sample comes from a study of T-cell memory formation after mild COVID-19. Turning to the study itself: TCR clusters were mostly donor specific. Study observations and caveats: The study found contracting CD4+ clones mainly in CM and EM and contracting CD8+ clones in EMRA. That cross-reactive memory joined was suggested by some responding clones appearing in pre-infection memory.

TCRdb fed the 5' RACE reads into MiXCR, producing one record per CDR3 protein. The repertoire holds 150,000 to 200,000 distinct CDR3 sequences, with roughly 15% as singletons. The V gene's germline CDR1 is ENHRY and CDR2 SYGVKD. Trimming left V 3 bases short and J 6 bases short, with 14 bases between. The CDR3 loop spans 14 amino acids. This receptor was identified in an adult woman who had mild COVID-19 (a few samples of this study predate the infection). Cell type and time point are not known. The chain joins TRBV10-3 to TRBJ1-1, with D possibly TRBD1 on 5 matching bases. Sequencing was done on a sample of PBMCs or a T cell subset sorted from them (not recorded which). The CDR3 DNA reads TGTGCCATCAGTGAAAGGGTAGAAGGGGCTGAAGCTTTCTTT. It is translated as CAISERVEGAEAFF.